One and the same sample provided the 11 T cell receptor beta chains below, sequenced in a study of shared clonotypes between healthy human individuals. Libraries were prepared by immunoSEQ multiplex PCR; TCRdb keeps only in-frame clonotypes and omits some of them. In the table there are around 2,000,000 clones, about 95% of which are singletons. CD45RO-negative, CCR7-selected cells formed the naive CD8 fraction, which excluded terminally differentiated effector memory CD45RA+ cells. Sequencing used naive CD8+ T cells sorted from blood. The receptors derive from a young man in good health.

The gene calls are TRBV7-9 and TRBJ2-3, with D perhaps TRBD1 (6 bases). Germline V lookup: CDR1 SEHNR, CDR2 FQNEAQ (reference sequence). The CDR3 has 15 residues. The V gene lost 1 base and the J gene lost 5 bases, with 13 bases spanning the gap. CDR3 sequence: CASSLEPGDQDTQYF. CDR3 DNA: TGTGCCAGCAGCTTAGAGCCAGGGGATCAAGATACGCAGTATTTT.

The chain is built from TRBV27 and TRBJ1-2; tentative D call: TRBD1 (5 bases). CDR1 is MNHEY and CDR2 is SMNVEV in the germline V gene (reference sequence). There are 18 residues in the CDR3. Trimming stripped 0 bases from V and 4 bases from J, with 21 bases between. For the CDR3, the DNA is TGTGCCAGCAGTTTATCAAGGGGTGTACTCGGGCTCGGCTATGGCTACACCTTC. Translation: CASSLSRGVLGLGYGYTF.

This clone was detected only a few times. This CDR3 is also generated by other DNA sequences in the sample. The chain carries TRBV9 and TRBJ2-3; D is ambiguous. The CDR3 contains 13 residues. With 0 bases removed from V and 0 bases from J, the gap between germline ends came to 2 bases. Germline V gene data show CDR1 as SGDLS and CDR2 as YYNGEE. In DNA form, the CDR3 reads TGTGCCAGCAGCGTAGCGAGCACAGATACGCAGTATTTT. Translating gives CASSVASTDTQYF.

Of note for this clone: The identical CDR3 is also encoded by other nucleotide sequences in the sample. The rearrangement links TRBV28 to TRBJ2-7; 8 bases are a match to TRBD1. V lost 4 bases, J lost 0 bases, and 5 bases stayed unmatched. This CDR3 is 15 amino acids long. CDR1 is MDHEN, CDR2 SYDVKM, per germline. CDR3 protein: CASSSRDRSSYEQYF. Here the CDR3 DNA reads TGTGCCAGCAGTTCCCGGGACAGGAGCTCCTACGAGCAGTACTTC.

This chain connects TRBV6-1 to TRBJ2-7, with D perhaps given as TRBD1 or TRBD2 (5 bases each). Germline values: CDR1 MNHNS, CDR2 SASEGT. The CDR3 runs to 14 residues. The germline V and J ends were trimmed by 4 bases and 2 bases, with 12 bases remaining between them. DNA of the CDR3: TGTGCCAGCAGTGTTCGGGGCACAACCTACGAGCAGTACTTC. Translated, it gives CASSVRGTTYEQYF.

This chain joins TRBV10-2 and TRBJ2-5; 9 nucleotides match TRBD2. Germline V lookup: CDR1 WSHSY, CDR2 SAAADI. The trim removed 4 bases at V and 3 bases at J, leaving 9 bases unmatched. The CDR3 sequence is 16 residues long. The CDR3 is CASSGLAGDDKETQYF. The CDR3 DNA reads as TGCGCCAGCAGTGGGTTAGCGGGAGACGATAAAGAGACCCAGTACTTC.

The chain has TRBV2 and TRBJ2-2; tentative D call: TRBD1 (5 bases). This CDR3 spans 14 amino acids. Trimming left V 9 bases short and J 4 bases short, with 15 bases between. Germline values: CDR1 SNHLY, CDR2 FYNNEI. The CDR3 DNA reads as TGTGCCAGACGGTTGGTACAGGCCACCGGGGAGCTGTTTTTT. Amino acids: CARRLVQATGELFF.

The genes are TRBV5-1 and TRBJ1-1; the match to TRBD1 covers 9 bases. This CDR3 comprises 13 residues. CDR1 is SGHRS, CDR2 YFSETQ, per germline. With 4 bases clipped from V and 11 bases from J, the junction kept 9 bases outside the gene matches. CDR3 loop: CASSQRTGESAFF. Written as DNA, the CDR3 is TGCGCCAGCAGCCAACGGACAGGGGAGAGCGCTTTCTTT.

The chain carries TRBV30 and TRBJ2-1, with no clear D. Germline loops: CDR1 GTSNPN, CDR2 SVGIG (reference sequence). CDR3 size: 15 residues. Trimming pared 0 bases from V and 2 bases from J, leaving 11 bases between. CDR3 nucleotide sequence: TGTGCCTGGAGTGTACTCGGGTTACCCTACAATGAGCAGTTCTTC. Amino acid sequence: CAWSVLGLPYNEQFF.

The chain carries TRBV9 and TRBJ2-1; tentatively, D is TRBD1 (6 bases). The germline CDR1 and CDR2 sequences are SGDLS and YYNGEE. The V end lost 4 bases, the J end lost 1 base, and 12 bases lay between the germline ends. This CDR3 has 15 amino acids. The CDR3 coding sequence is TGTGCCAGCAGCCCCTCCGGGACATCCTACAATGAGCAGTTCTTC. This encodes CASSPSGTSYNEQFF.

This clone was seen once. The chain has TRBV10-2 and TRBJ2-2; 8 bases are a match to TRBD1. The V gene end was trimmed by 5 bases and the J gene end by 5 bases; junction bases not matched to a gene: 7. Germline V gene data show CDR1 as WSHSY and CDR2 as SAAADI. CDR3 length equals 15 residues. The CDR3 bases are TGCGCCAGCAGTCCGCAGGGGGCTCGGACCGGGGAGCTGTTTTTT. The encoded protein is CASSPQGARTGELFF.